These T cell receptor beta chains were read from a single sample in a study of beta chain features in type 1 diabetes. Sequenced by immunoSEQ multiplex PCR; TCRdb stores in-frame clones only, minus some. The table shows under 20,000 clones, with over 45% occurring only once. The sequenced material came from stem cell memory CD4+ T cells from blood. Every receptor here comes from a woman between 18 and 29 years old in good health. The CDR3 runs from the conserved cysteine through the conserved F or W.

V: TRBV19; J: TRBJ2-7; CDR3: CASSIWSGRNEQYF
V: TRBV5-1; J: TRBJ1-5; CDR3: CASSLVVWGTTENQPQHF
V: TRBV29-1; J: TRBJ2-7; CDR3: CSVALQGGSEQYF
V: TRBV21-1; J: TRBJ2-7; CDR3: CASSKGEDTWPSYEQYF
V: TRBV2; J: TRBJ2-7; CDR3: CASRSRDRGYEQYF
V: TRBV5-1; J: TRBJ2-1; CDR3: CASSLGLADYNEQFF
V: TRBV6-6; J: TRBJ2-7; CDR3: CASGGQGYEQYF
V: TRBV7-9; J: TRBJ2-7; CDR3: CASSYSDRFNYEQYF
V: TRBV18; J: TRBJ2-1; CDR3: CASSSIAGLSEQFF
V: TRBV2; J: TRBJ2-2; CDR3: CASGQTGSTGELFF
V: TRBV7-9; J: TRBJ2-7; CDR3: CASSSIGTGGYEQYF
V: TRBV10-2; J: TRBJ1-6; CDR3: CASSQSGQGYSPLHF
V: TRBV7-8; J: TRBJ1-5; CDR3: CASSPTGDQPQHF
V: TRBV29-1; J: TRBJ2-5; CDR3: CSVSTYRGPQETQYF
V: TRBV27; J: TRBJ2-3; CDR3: CASSPPSAGGSPNTQYF
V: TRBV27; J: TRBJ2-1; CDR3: CASSVGRSYNEQFF
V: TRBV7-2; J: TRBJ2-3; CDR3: CASSLRLAGMADTQYF
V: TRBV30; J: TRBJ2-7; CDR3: CAYWTSGGPADEQYF
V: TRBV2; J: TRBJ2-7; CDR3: CASSESRLSYEQYF
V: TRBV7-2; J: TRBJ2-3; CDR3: CASSFRGGVDTQYF
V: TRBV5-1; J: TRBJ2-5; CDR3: CASSPRRGLAGGSQETQYF
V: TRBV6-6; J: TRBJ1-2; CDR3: CASTPGASGGYGYTF
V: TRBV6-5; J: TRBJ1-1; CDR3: CASSYGGITEAFF
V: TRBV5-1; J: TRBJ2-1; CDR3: CASSFRDRVDEQFF
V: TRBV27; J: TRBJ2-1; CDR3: CASSRLGDEQFF
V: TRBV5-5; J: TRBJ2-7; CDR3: CASSLVDRSPQYF
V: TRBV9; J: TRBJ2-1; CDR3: CASSERLARDEQFF